Shown below are 10 T cell receptor beta chains from a single sample sequenced in a study of resident and recirculating memory T cells in vitiligo. This table comes from immunoSEQ multiplex PCR, and its TCRdb copy is limited to in-frame clones, with some not included. The data hold roughly 80,000 clones, with 90% to 95% observed a single time. The sample comprised blood. The receptors shown here come from a male donor with vitiligo.

The chain couples TRBV6-6 to TRBJ2-1; 10 positions agree with TRBD2. With V trimmed by 8 bases and J by 5 bases, 6 bases remained unmatched. Germline values: CDR1 MNHNY, CDR2 SVGAGI (reference sequence). The CDR3 spans 14 residues. The chain's CDR3 is CASSKGTSDNEQFF. The CDR3 DNA reads as TGTGCCAGCTCCAAGGGGACTAGCGACAATGAGCAGTTCTTC.

The chain couples TRBV5-5 to TRBJ2-7; D is possibly TRBD1 (6 bases). The CDR3 is made up of 15 amino acids. The germline V gene has CDR1 SGHKS and CDR2 YYEKEE (reference sequence). V lost 6 bases, J lost 8 bases, and 24 bases lay in between. CDR3 bases: TGTGCCAGCATGTTAGGACAGCGGATCTTGTACAAGCAGTACTTC. This sequence encodes CASMLGQRILYKQYF.

The chain employs TRBV18 and TRBJ2-5; 9 positions agree with TRBD2. The V gene end was trimmed by 1 base and the J gene end by 5 bases; junction bases not matched to a gene: 5. CDR1 and CDR2 (germline): KGHSH, LQKENI. This CDR3 spans 15 amino acids. The CDR3 DNA sequence: TGTGCCAGCTCACCACGCGGGACTAGCTTGGAGACCCAGTACTTC. Translation: CASSPRGTSLETQYF.

V usage is TRBV7-2 and J usage is TRBJ1-5; D possibly corresponds to TRBD1 (6 bases). The germline gives CDR1 SGHTA, CDR2 FQGNSA. The CDR3 runs to 14 residues. V gave up 2 bases and J gave up 6 bases, with 11 bases separating them. The CDR3 spells CASSLRGGFQPQHF. The CDR3 bases are TGTGCCAGCAGCTTAAGGGGGGGGTTTCAGCCCCAGCATTTT.

The chain has TRBV19 and TRBJ2-2; 10 nucleotides line up with TRBD2. V dropped 4 bases and J dropped 0; count of bases not matched to a gene: 8. The CDR3 spans 18 residues. Per germline, CDR1 LNHDA and CDR2 SQIVND (reference sequence). The CDR3 spells CASSTGTTSGANTGELFF. The CDR3 bases are TGTGCCAGTAGTACCGGGACCACTAGCGGGGCGAACACCGGGGAGCTGTTTTTT.

The chain couples TRBV7-2 to TRBJ2-1; 11 bases fit TRBD2. Germline loops: CDR1 SGHTA, CDR2 FQGNSA. The CDR3 runs to 15 residues. The J segment lost 7 bases and the V segment lost 6 bases, leaving 8 bases of the junction unmatched. The CDR3 region is CASRKTGTSGNEQFF. Written as DNA, the CDR3 is TGTGCCAGCAGGAAAACCGGGACTAGCGGTAATGAGCAGTTCTTC.

The V and J genes are TRBV28 and TRBJ1-2; possibly TRBD1 for D (5 bases). The CDR3 has 15 amino acids. The V end lost 7 bases, the J end lost 0 bases, and 15 bases lay between the germline ends. Germline lookup yields CDR1 MDHEN and CDR2 SYDVKM. The DNA of the CDR3 is TGTGCCAGCAATTCCCCCGTAGGGGCTAACTATGGCTACACCTTC. Translation gives CASNSPVGANYGYTF.

The J gene is TRBJ2-7, the V gene TRBV9; weak D call: TRBD2 (5 bases). This CDR3 is 14 amino acids long. The germline V gene has CDR1 SGDLS and CDR2 YYNGEE. V was cut by 0 bases and J by 3 bases, with 10 bases left in between. CDR3 nucleotides: TGTGCCAGCAGCGTAGGTGGGGAGAGCTACGAGCAGTACTTC. This gives the protein CASSVGGESYEQYF.

This chain uses TRBV4-2 with TRBJ2-2; TRBD2 agrees at 8 bases. The CDR3 length is 17 residues. With 0 bases clipped from V and 5 bases from J, the junction kept 8 bases outside the gene matches. CDR1 is LGHNA and CDR2 is YNFKEQ in the germline V gene. CDR3 in DNA: TGTGCCAGCAGCCAAGAGTACAGCGGGAGTGATACCGGGGAGCTGTTTTTT. Its translation is CASSQEYSGSDTGELFF.

The V and J genes are TRBV6-1 and TRBJ2-7, with D unresolved. With 2 bases removed from V and 3 bases from J, the gap between germline ends came to 20 bases. This CDR3 has 17 amino acids. Germline values: CDR1 MNHNS, CDR2 SASEGT. The chain's CDR3 is CASSERPYKATGYEQYF. In DNA, the CDR3 is TGTGCCAGCAGTGAACGGCCCTACAAGGCAACGGGCTACGAGCAGTACTTC.